This TCR beta chain was captured in a study of cytomegalovirus exposure and HLA in healthy donors. PCR employed 60 Vbeta and 13 Jbeta primers. Sequenced by immunoSEQ multiplex PCR; TCRdb stores in-frame clones only, minus some. In the table there are about 98,000 clones, around three quarters of which are singletons. Deletions cut 5 bases from V and 2 bases from J, with 22 bases between. Germline CDR1 reads MNHEY; CDR2 reads SMNVEV (reference sequence). The CDR3 extends over 18 amino acids. The specimen sequenced was PBMCs. The clonotype comes from a human donor in good health. This sequence joins TRBV27 and TRBJ2-1; maybe TRBD2 (5 bases). The CDR3 sequence: CASSLRYAGVPPYNEQFF. CDR3 DNA sequence: TGTGCCAGCAGTCTTCGGTATGCCGGGGTCCCGCCCTACAATGAGCAGTTCTTC.